This paragraph reports one T cell receptor (beta chain). This specimen comes from a study of blood T cell repertoires in COVID-19. For the study at large: From the United States, Italy and Spain came samples of acute and convalescent COVID-19. PBMCs, B-cell-depleted T cells, or T cells were the source of the cDNA or gDNA that made up the material.

Profiled with immunoSEQ multiplex PCR; TCRdb holds only in-frame clones, not every one. The sample comprises around 250,000 clones, around 87% of which are singletons, and 3.6% rests with the top ten. The germline V gene has CDR1 MNHEY and CDR2 SMNVEV (reference sequence). This CDR3 is 16 amino acids long. Trimming took 6 bases from V and 3 from J, leaving 20 bases between them. The sequence came from a young man with active or convalescent COVID-19. The chain is built from TRBV27 and TRBJ1-1; D possibly corresponds to TRBD1 (6 bases). The sequenced sample was peripheral blood. CDR3 bases: TGTGCCAGCAGCTTTAAACCGACAGGATGGGACACTGAAGCTTTCTTT. Residues: CASSFKPTGWDTEAFF.